This T cell receptor (beta chain) originates from a study of T cell repertoires in cytomegalovirus infection. Overall study: In public TCR beta signatures, there were indications of both CMV infection and matching HLA type.

TCRdb called the reads again in MiXCR, with one record for every CDR3 protein. The sample records around 50,000 distinct CDR3 sequences, around a fifth being singletons. Study-wide points: Carriers of CMV plus the relevant HLA were identified by cumulative public TCR beta family frequency. In two of eight donors, the top clonotype was HLA-C-restricted CMV-specific.

CDR1 is KGHDR, CDR2 SFDVKD, per germline. Trimming took 0 bases from V and 6 from J, leaving 10 bases between them. The CDR3 is made up of 15 amino acids. A remark on this clonotype: Its antigen is undetermined.

This clonotype originated in a human donor in good health (CMV status not recorded). Some clones in this sample may be carry-over from other donors' samples. V and J are TRBV24-1 and TRBJ2-2, with D perhaps given as TRBD1 or TRBD2 (5 bases each). The material sequenced was CD8+ T cells from cultured PBMCs, taken from culture after CMV antigen stimulation. The CDR3 DNA reads TGTGCCACCAGTGATTTGCGAGGGGACGCCGGGGAGCTGTTTTTT. Translated: CATSDLRGDAGELFF.